This TCR beta chain was profiled in a study of beta chain features in type 1 diabetes. Study results and limitations: Type 1 diabetes patients had moderately but significantly shorter TCRB CDR3s in all four CD4+ subsets.

The ends were cut back, 1 base at V and 4 bases at J, with 7 bases in the middle. In germline, CDR1 is SGHTA, CDR2 FQGNSA. The CDR3 is 13 amino acids. The entirety of the isolated RNA underwent reverse transcription, so expressed TCRB transcripts were sequenced. The repertoire was sequenced with immunoSEQ multiplex PCR; TCRdb's copy has only in-frame clones and lacks some. The sample has around 130,000 clones; around 8.8% are singletons. This clone was counted only a few times. Its antigen is undetermined. The chain employs TRBV7-2 and TRBJ1-2; D gene ambiguous. The sequenced sample was central memory CD4+ T cells from blood. The clonotype originates from a man under 40 with type 1 diabetes. As DNA, the CDR3 is TGTGCCAGCAGCTTAGGGGCAGCCTATGGCTACACCTTC. It encodes CASSLGAAYGYTF.